A selection of T cell receptor beta chains follows, all from one sample in a study of spatial heterogeneity in lung cancer. Each CDR3 protein is one row after TCRdb ran MiXCR on the 5' RACE reads. Among around 75,000 distinct CDR3 sequences listed, 13% were seen once. The sequences come from PBMCs, collected at surgery. All receptors come from a male donor with early-stage non-small cell lung cancer. Each CDR3 is given with its conserved first and last residue. Each record gives: V gene, J gene, D gene, clone size, CDR3 protein, CDR3 DNA. D genes are given only for firm matches. Size tells how often a clone was seen (once, few, many) or the class of an expanded clone, and some rows leave it out.

>TRBV7-2|TRBJ1-2|TRBD1|many
CASSLARDRGSYGYTF
TGTGCCAGCAGCTTAGCGCGAGACAGGGGTTCCTATGGCTACACCTTC
>TRBV5-6|TRBJ2-7|-|few
CASSLRGNREQYF
TGTGCCAGCAGCTTACGGGGGAATCGAGAGCAGTACTTC
>TRBV7-2|TRBJ2-3|TRBD1|-
CASSSLLTGGTDTQYF
TGTGCCAGCAGCTCGCTCCTGACAGGGGGCACAGATACGCAGTATTTT
>TRBV6-2/TRBV6-3|TRBJ2-2|-|few
CASSFYAGELFF
TGTGCCAGCAGTTTCTATGCCGGGGAGCTGTTTTTT
>TRBV7-9|TRBJ2-4|-|-
CASSSRGGRPSKNIQYF
TGTGCCAGCAGCTCCAGGGGGGGCCGCCCATCCAAAAACATTCAGTACTTC
>TRBV29-1|TRBJ1-2|-|few
CSVVGDYGYTF
TGCAGCGTTGTGGGCGACTATGGCTACACCTTC
>TRBV25-1|TRBJ2-5|-|few
CASSEFRQGRETQYF
TGTGCCAGCAGTGAATTCCGGCAGGGGAGGGAGACCCAGTACTTC
>TRBV2|TRBJ1-1|-|few
CASSRGLLNTEAFF
TGTGCCAGCTCTCGGGGGCTATTGAACACTGAAGCTTTCTTT
>TRBV7-2|TRBJ1-2|TRBD1|-
CANSLDRGVRNYGYTF
TGTGCCAACAGCCTTGACAGGGGAGTTCGAAACTATGGCTACACCTTC
>TRBV4-1|TRBJ2-1|TRBD2|many
CTSSLAGGQFNEQFF
TGCACCAGCAGCCTGGCGGGAGGGCAGTTCAATGAGCAGTTCTTC
>TRBV3-1|TRBJ2-3|TRBD1|many
CASSQGAGGRTDTQYF
TGTGCCAGCAGCCAAGGGGCAGGGGGCCGCACAGATACGCAGTATTTT
>TRBV27|TRBJ2-7|TRBD2|-
CASSHGLAGGNSYEQYF
TGTGCCAGCAGCCATGGACTAGCGGGAGGAAACTCCTACGAGCAGTACTTC
>TRBV11-1|TRBJ2-5|-|many
CASSPGRGAAETQYF
TGTGCCAGCAGCCCGGGTCGGGGTGCAGCGGAGACCCAGTACTTC
>TRBV12-3/TRBV12-4|TRBJ1-2|-|-
CASSVDSAYGYTF
TGTGCCAGCAGCGTAGACTCCGCCTATGGCTACACCTTC
>TRBV6-1|TRBJ2-1|TRBD2|-
CASSELGGFYNEQFF
TGTGCCAGCAGTGAACTCGGGGGGTTCTACAATGAGCAGTTCTTC
>TRBV4-1|TRBJ1-6|-|few
CASSQEARAFGSPLHF
TGCGCCAGCAGCCAAGAGGCCAGAGCCTTTGGATCACCCCTCCACTTT
>TRBV3-1|TRBJ1-2|-|-
CASSQVGNVGGYTF
TGTGCCAGCAGCCAAGTTGGGAATGTTGGCGGCTACACCTTC
>TRBV7-9|TRBJ1-3|TRBD1|many
CASSRGTVSGNTIYF
TGTGCCAGCAGTCGTGGGACAGTCTCTGGAAACACCATATATTTT
>TRBV4-3|TRBJ1-1|-|many
CASSQRGIAEAFF
TGCGCCAGCAGCCAGAGGGGGATAGCTGAAGCTTTCTTT
>TRBV7-2|TRBJ1-1|-|few
CASSSTGYNTEAFF
TGTGCCAGCAGCTCCACGGGGTATAACACTGAAGCTTTCTTT
>TRBV24-1|TRBJ2-3|TRBD2|many
CATSDLRAGDKDTQYF
TGTGCCACCAGTGATTTGAGAGCGGGAGATAAAGATACGCAGTATTTT
>TRBV2|TRBJ2-7|-|many
CASGRSGLTFYEQYF
TGTGCCAGCGGTAGATCGGGACTGACATTCTACGAGCAGTACTTC
>TRBV7-9|TRBJ2-7|TRBD2|few
CASSFGGGRYEQYF
TGTGCCAGCAGCTTTGGGGGAGGGCGTTACGAGCAGTACTTC
>TRBV7-3|TRBJ2-5|-|few
CASSPPGLQETQYF
TGTGCCAGCAGCCCGCCGGGACTGCAAGAGACCCAGTACTTC
>TRBV6-6|TRBJ2-6|TRBD1|few
CASSLAGGSGANVLTF
TGTGCCAGCAGTCTGGCAGGGGGCTCTGGGGCCAACGTCCTGACTTTC
>TRBV14|TRBJ1-4|TRBD1|few
CASSQTTGSHEKLFF
TGTGCCAGCAGCCAAACGACAGGGAGTCATGAAAAACTGTTTTTT
>TRBV19|TRBJ2-2|-|few
CASSIPGDTGELFF
TGTGCCAGTAGTATACCAGGTGACACCGGGGAGCTGTTTTTT
>TRBV20-1|TRBJ2-7|-|few
CSARDLAPSYEQYF
TGCAGTGCTAGAGATCTAGCGCCTTCCTACGAGCAGTACTTC
>TRBV20-1|TRBJ2-7|-|-
CSASDLGEVLAEQYF
TGCAGTGCTAGTGACCTTGGAGAGGTTCTGGCCGAGCAGTACTTC
>TRBV11-3|TRBJ1-1|-|few
CASSFSDVNTEAFF
TGTGCCAGCAGCTTCTCGGACGTGAACACTGAAGCTTTCTTT
>TRBV6-2/TRBV6-3|TRBJ2-1|TRBD2|few
CASSYPSGGDYNEQFF
TGTGCCAGCAGTTACCCAAGCGGGGGGGACTACAATGAGCAGTTCTTC
>TRBV20-1|TRBJ2-4|-|few
CSARDRWMQYF
TGCAGTGCTAGAGATCGGTGGATGCAGTACTTC
>TRBV20-1|TRBJ2-3|TRBD2|many
CSAIALAGLADTQYF
TGCAGTGCTATCGCACTAGCGGGATTGGCAGATACGCAGTATTTT
>TRBV6-6|TRBJ1-5|-|-
CASSYSGEPQHF
TGTGCCAGCAGTTACTCTGGGGAGCCCCAGCATTTT
>TRBV29-1|TRBJ1-1|-|-
CSVAGSMNTEAFF
TGCAGCGTGGCAGGGAGCATGAACACTGAAGCTTTCTTT
>TRBV25-1|TRBJ1-6|-|few
CASNGRGNNSPLHF
TGTGCCAGCAACGGACGGGGAAATAATTCACCCCTCCACTTT
>TRBV10-3|TRBJ2-2|TRBD1|-
CAIRDRWPGELFF
TGTGCCATCAGGGACAGGTGGCCCGGGGAGCTGTTTTTT
>TRBV7-2|TRBJ2-1|-|many
CASSPSFSGDESFF
TGTGCCAGCAGCCCTTCTTTTAGCGGAGATGAGTCGTTCTTC
>TRBV20-1|TRBJ2-5|-|many
CSARASSEEGETQYF
TGCAGTGCTAGAGCCTCGAGTGAGGAGGGAGAGACCCAGTACTTC
>TRBV2|TRBJ2-7|TRBD2|-
CASSSRTSGMVSNYEQYF
TGTGCCAGCAGTTCCCGGACTAGCGGGATGGTTTCTAACTACGAGCAGTACTTC
>TRBV12-3/TRBV12-4|TRBJ2-5|-|-
CASTLTGTNQETQYF
TGTGCCAGCACCCTTACCGGGACAAACCAAGAGACCCAGTACTTC
>TRBV12-3/TRBV12-4|TRBJ1-5|-|few
CASTPGERQPQHF
TGTGCCAGCACCCCAGGGGAGCGGCAGCCCCAGCATTTT
>TRBV7-8|TRBJ2-7|TRBD2|-
CASSGGTTKPSEQYF
TGTGCCAGCAGCGGCGGGACTACAAAACCCTCCGAGCAGTACTTC
>TRBV2|TRBJ2-7|-|many
CASSPQRYEQYF
TGTGCCAGCAGCCCGCAGAGGTACGAGCAGTACTTC
>TRBV5-5|TRBJ1-4|-|few
CASSLVNEKLFF
TGTGCCAGCAGCTTAGTTAATGAAAAACTGTTTTTT
>TRBV12-3/TRBV12-4|TRBJ1-1|-|few
CASRKRENTEAFF
TGTGCCAGCAGAAAGAGGGAGAACACTGAAGCTTTCTTT
>TRBV7-8|TRBJ2-3|-|few
CASSLLLTDTQYF
TGTGCCAGCAGCTTACTCCTCACAGATACGCAGTATTTT
>TRBV30|TRBJ2-2|-|few
CAWSPIGVRLRGPTGELFF
TGTGCCTGGAGCCCTATCGGGGTACGCCTCAGGGGTCCCACCGGGGAGCTGTTTTTT
>TRBV12-5|TRBJ1-4|-|few
CASGLTGNEKLFF
TGTGCTAGTGGTTTGACAGGGAATGAAAAACTGTTTTTT
>TRBV29-1|TRBJ2-7|TRBD1|medium-sized
CSVIQLRDRDYEQYF
TGCAGCGTTATCCAACTCCGGGACAGGGACTACGAGCAGTACTTC
>TRBV4-2|TRBJ2-3|-|-
CASSQDMDTQYF
TGTGCCAGCAGCCAAGACATGGATACGCAGTATTTT
>TRBV19|TRBJ1-1|-|few
CASTWAGPETLEAFF
TGTGCCAGTACCTGGGCGGGGCCGGAGACCTTAGAAGCTTTCTTT
>TRBV5-1|TRBJ1-1|TRBD1|-
CASSLGPWTQGQGTAFF
TGCGCCAGCAGCTTGGGCCCCTGGACACAGGGACAGGGGACGGCTTTCTTT
>TRBV18|TRBJ2-5|-|-
CASSPSPETQYF
TGTGCCAGCTCACCATCCCCAGAGACCCAGTACTTC
>TRBV7-9|TRBJ2-3|TRBD2|many
CASRNTASGRALYTDTQYF
TGTGCCAGCAGAAATACGGCGAGCGGGAGGGCCCTCTATACAGATACGCAGTATTTT
>TRBV5-4|TRBJ2-5|-|-
CASSSWSEETQYF
TGTGCCAGTTCCTCCTGGTCAGAGGAGACCCAGTACTTC
>TRBV10-3|TRBJ2-7|TRBD2|many
CAISESGLAGIGYEQYF
TGTGCCATCAGTGAGTCGGGGCTAGCGGGAATCGGCTACGAGCAGTACTTC
>TRBV7-9|TRBJ1-2|-|-
CASSLGAGSYGYTF
TGTGCCAGCAGCTTAGGAGCTGGTTCTTATGGCTACACCTTC
>TRBV7-9|TRBJ1-4|TRBD1|-
CASSLEQTGDPQELFF
TGTGCCAGCAGCTTAGAGCAAACAGGGGATCCCCAGGAACTGTTTTTT